The clone carrying this T cell receptor (beta chain) is judged medium-sized. Antigen: not known. Trimming took 4 bases from V and 11 from J, leaving 22 bases between them. Germline V lookup: CDR1 SGDLS, CDR2 YYNGEE. CDR3 length: 15 amino acids. PCR primers comprised 60 Vbeta and 13 Jbeta primers. Original processing notes: There were some 87 million unique TCR beta chains by a later count, and 10 million to 12 million of them were shared. TCRdb's copy holds only in-frame clones and misses some; the assay was immunoSEQ multiplex PCR. V, J and clone size are taken as reported in that table, and D and trimming were inferred from the DNA itself. The sample carries hundreds of thousands of clones, about two thirds recorded once. Nominally healthy donors provided the samples, though records likely missed some immune exposures. The record originates from a study of cytomegalovirus exposure and HLA in healthy donors.

General study results and limits: With DRB1 most and HLA-C fewest, TCR association rates differed between HLA loci in a later analysis.

The sequence came from a man aged 35 to 55 in good health and CMV-seropositive. The material sequenced was PBMCs. The genes are TRBV9 and TRBJ1-5; TRBD1 is a possible D gene (5 bases). CDR3 in amino acids: CASSRDGAGGEAQHF. CDR3 nucleotides: TGTGCCAGCAGCAGAGACGGGGCCGGGGGGGAAGCCCAGCATTTT.